One sample yielded the 8 T cell receptor beta chains listed below, sequenced in a study of blood T cell repertoires in COVID-19. This table comes from immunoSEQ multiplex PCR, and its TCRdb copy is limited to in-frame clones, with some not included. The data hold under 250,000 clones, with approximately 82% observed a single time. Sequencing was done on a sample of peripheral blood. These receptors were obtained from a man between 35 and 55 years old with active or convalescent COVID-19.

This rearrangement joins TRBV5-1 to TRBJ1-3; D is possibly TRBD1 (6 bases). Germline V gene data show CDR1 as SGHRS and CDR2 as YFSETQ. This CDR3 is built from 17 residues. V lost 1 base to trimming and J lost 3 bases, with 17 bases between them. The CDR3 is CASSLNAGASGGNTIYF. In DNA form, the CDR3 reads TGCGCCAGCAGCTTGAACGCGGGGGCGTCAGGTGGAAACACCATATATTTT.

This chain joins TRBV24-1 and TRBJ2-5; 8 bases are shared with TRBD1. The CDR3 covers 18 residues. Germline-derived CDR1 and CDR2 are KGHDR and SFDVKD. The junction had 16 bases not matched to a gene; V was cut back by 4 bases and J by 4 bases. Written as DNA, the CDR3 is TGTGCCACCAGTGACCTCGGGACAGGACATAGCAGGGGAGAGACCCAGTACTTC. This translates into CATSDLGTGHSRGETQYF.

The V gene is TRBV4-2, the J gene TRBJ2-3; 7 bases map to TRBD1. Looked up from germline, CDR1 is LGHNA and CDR2 is YNFKEQ. V shed 4 bases, J shed 5 bases, and the junction held 6 bases outside the gene matches. The CDR3 is 14 residues long. CDR3 nucleotides: TGTGCCAGCAGCCCAGAGGGGGCAGGAGATACGCAGTATTTT. It specifies CASSPEGAGDTQYF.

The gene calls are TRBV6-5 and TRBJ2-1, with TRBD2 matching 9 bases. Losses at the gene ends were 8 bases for V and 9 bases for J; bases not matched to a gene: 14. This CDR3 is built from 15 residues. Per the germline V gene, CDR1 is MNHEY and CDR2 is SVGAGI. Here the CDR3 DNA reads TGTGCCAGCCAAGAGAGGCTAGCGGGGTTGGGTGAGCAGTTCTTC. Protein product: CASQERLAGLGEQFF.

The rearrangement uses TRBV5-1 and TRBJ2-3, with 12 nucleotides matching TRBD2. J gave up 7 bases and V 4 bases, and 7 bases lay outside the gene matches. Looked up from germline, CDR1 is SGHRS and CDR2 is YFSETQ. This CDR3 comprises 15 residues. CDR3 sequence reads: CASSQTSGSVYTQYF. The CDR3 DNA reads as TGCGCCAGCAGCCAGACTAGCGGGAGTGTATATACGCAGTATTTT.

J is TRBJ2-1 and V is TRBV2; TRBD2 matches 7 bases. CDR3 length: 17 amino acids. The V gene end was trimmed by 4 bases and the J gene end by 7 bases; junction bases not matched to a gene: 16. CDR1 and CDR2 (germline): SNHLY, FYNNEI. The chain's CDR3 is CASSGLDSTSEYNEQFF. The DNA of the CDR3 is TGTGCCAGCAGTGGGCTAGATAGTACTAGCGAGTATAATGAGCAGTTCTTC. Filled out from reference TRBV2 and TRBJ2-1, the complete variable domain reads EPEVTQTPSHQVTQMGQEVILRCVPISNHLYFYWYRQILGQKVEFLVSFYNNEISEKSEIFDDQFSVERPDGSNFTLKIRSTKLEDSAMYFCASSGLDSTSEYNEQFFGPGTRLTVL.

The chain couples TRBV28 to TRBJ1-5; unclear D gene. Germline loops: CDR1 MDHEN, CDR2 SYDVKM. This CDR3 is 14 amino acids long. V was shortened by 7 bases and J by 4 bases, with 14 bases between the two germline ends. DNA of the CDR3: TGTGCCAGCATTGACGGGAGTACGAATCAGCCCCAGCATTTT. Its protein is CASIDGSTNQPQHF.

This chain joins TRBV29-1 and TRBJ2-1; 12 nucleotides line up with TRBD1. V shed 3 bases and J 7 bases; nucleotides not matched to a gene: 7. Per germline, CDR1 SQVTM and CDR2 ANQGSEA. The CDR3 length is 15 residues. CDR3 nucleotide sequence: TGCAGCGTTGAGCGGGACAGGGGGCTTGTGAATGAGCAGTTCTTC. Translating it yields CSVERDRGLVNEQFF.